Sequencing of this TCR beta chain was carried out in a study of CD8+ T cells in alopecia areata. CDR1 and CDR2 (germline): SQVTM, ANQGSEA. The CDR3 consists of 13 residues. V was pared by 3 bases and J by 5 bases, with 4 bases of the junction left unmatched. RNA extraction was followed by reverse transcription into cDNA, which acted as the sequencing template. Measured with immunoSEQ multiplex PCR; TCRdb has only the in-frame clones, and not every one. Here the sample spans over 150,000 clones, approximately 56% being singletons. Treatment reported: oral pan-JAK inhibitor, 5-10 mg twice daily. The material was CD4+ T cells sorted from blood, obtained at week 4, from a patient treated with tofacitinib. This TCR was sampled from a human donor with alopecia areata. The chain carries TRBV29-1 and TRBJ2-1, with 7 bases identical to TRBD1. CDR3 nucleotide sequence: TGCAGCGTTGACACAGGGGTAAACAATGAGCAGTTCTTC. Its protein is CSVDTGVNNEQFF.